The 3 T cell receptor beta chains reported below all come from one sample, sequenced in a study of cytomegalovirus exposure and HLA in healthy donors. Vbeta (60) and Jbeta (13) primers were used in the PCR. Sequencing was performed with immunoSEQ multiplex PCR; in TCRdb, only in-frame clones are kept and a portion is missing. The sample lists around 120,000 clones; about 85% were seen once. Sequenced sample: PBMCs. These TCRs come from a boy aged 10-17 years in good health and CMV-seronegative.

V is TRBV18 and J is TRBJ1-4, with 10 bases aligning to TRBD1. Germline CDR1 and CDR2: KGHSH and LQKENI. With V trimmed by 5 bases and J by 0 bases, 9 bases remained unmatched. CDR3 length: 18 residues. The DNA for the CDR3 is TGTGCCAGCTCAGAGCGGGACAGGGGATTTGCAACTAATGAAAAACTGTTTTTT. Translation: CASSERDRGFATNEKLFF.

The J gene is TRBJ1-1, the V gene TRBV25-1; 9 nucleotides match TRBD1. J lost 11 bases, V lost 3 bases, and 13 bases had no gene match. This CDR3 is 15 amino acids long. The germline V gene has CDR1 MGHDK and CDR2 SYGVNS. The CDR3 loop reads CASSDEGGTGRFAFF. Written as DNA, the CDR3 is TGTGCCAGCAGTGATGAGGGCGGGACAGGGAGGTTCGCTTTCTTT.

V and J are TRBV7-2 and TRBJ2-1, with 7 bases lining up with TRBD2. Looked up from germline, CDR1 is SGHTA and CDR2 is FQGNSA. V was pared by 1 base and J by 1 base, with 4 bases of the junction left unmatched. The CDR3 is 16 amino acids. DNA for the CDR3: TGTGCCAGCAGCTTAGATATTAGCGGGTCCTACAATGAGCAGTTCTTC. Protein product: CASSLDISGSYNEQFF.